Following are 8 T cell receptor beta chains from one sample sequenced in a study of T cell responses to AZD1222 COVID-19 vaccine. Generated by immunoSEQ multiplex PCR, the TCRdb table keeps only in-frame clones and is missing some. The data hold 90,000 to 100,000 clones, with about 85% observed a single time. Sequenced material: peripheral blood, taken 28 days after the second AZD1222 dose. The source is an adult who received the AZD1222 COVID-19 vaccine.

The rearrangement links TRBV29-1 to TRBJ1-3; D is unresolved. Germline V gene lookup returns CDR1 SQVTM and CDR2 ANQGSEA. This CDR3 has 13 residues. V was cut by 7 bases and J by 2 bases, with 12 bases left in between. This CDR3 is CSASRAAGNTIYF. As DNA, the CDR3 is TGCAGCGCATCGCGGGCTGCTGGAAACACCATATATTTT.

The chain uses TRBV7-2 and TRBJ2-1; D remains ambiguous. The CDR3 is 16 amino acids. Trimming shortened V by 2 bases and J by 7 bases, and 18 bases separated the two germline ends. The germline V gene has CDR1 SGHTA and CDR2 FQGNSA. DNA of the CDR3: TGTGCCAGCAGCTTATCAGGCCCAAGGAACTCGAATGAGCAGTTCTTC. It encodes CASSLSGPRNSNEQFF.

J is TRBJ1-2 and V is TRBV6-5; 7 bases are shared with TRBD1. Trimming cost V 2 bases and J 8 bases; bases outside gene matches: 11. CDR3 length: 15 residues. The germline V gene has CDR1 MNHEY and CDR2 SVGAGI. The CDR3 DNA is TGTGCCAGCAGTTACAGACAGGGCCTTATTGTGGGCTACACCTTC. It encodes CASSYRQGLIVGYTF.

The CDR3: CATKKTGGLNQPQHF. The CDR3 DNA follows: TGTGCCACTAAAAAGACAGGGGGCCTAAATCAGCCCCAGCATTTT. V usage is TRBV19 and J usage is TRBJ1-5, with 10 bases fitting TRBD1. V shed 10 bases and J 4 bases; nucleotides not matched to a gene: 10. The CDR3 covers 15 residues. CDR1 is LNHDA and CDR2 is SQIVND in the germline V gene (reference sequence).

This chain connects TRBV3-1 (or the pseudogene TRBV3-2) to TRBJ2-7; D is undetermined. In germline, CDR1 is LGHDT, CDR2 YNNKEL (reference sequence). The ends were cut back, 4 bases at V and 1 base at J, with 11 bases in the middle. The CDR3 runs to 14 residues. This CDR3 reads CASSPRERSYEQYF. CDR3 bases: TGTGCCAGCAGCCCACGAGAACGGTCCTACGAGCAGTACTTC.

This clone came up once. The chain recombines TRBV5-8 with TRBJ2-2, with D unresolved. The CDR3 totals 15 residues. Germline lookup yields CDR1 SGHTS and CDR2 YDEGEE. Deletions cut 0 bases from V and 6 bases from J, with 12 bases between. The CDR3 protein is CASSLEGVYPGELFF. For the CDR3, the DNA is TGTGCCAGCAGCTTGGAGGGCGTGTACCCCGGGGAGCTGTTTTTT. Filled out from reference TRBV5-8 and TRBJ2-2, the complete variable domain reads EAGVTQSPTHLIKTRGQQATLRCSPISGHTSVYWYQQALGLGLQFLLWYDEGEERNRGNFPPRFSGRQFPNYSSELNVNALELEDSALYLCASSLEGVYPGELFFGEGSRLTVL.

The rearrangement uses TRBV9 and TRBJ1-1, with D perhaps TRBD1 (5 bases). V dropped 0 bases and J dropped 1 base, with 10 bases sitting between them. This CDR3 region has 15 residues. Germline assignment: CDR1 SGDLS and CDR2 YYNGEE. CDR3 sequence (DNA): TGTGCCAGCAGCGTAGTGGGGGATGGGAACACTGAAGCTTTCTTT. It translates to CASSVVGDGNTEAFF.

The chain recombines TRBV19 with TRBJ2-2, with 12 bases lining up with TRBD1. The CDR3 is 16 amino acids. Trimming took 4 bases from V and 8 from J; bases not matched to a gene: 8. Per the germline V gene, CDR1 is LNHDA and CDR2 is SQIVND (reference sequence). The CDR3 DNA reads TGTGCCAGTAGTACCCCCGGGACAGGGGGCGAGGGGGAGCTGTTTTTT. Residues: CASSTPGTGGEGELFF.